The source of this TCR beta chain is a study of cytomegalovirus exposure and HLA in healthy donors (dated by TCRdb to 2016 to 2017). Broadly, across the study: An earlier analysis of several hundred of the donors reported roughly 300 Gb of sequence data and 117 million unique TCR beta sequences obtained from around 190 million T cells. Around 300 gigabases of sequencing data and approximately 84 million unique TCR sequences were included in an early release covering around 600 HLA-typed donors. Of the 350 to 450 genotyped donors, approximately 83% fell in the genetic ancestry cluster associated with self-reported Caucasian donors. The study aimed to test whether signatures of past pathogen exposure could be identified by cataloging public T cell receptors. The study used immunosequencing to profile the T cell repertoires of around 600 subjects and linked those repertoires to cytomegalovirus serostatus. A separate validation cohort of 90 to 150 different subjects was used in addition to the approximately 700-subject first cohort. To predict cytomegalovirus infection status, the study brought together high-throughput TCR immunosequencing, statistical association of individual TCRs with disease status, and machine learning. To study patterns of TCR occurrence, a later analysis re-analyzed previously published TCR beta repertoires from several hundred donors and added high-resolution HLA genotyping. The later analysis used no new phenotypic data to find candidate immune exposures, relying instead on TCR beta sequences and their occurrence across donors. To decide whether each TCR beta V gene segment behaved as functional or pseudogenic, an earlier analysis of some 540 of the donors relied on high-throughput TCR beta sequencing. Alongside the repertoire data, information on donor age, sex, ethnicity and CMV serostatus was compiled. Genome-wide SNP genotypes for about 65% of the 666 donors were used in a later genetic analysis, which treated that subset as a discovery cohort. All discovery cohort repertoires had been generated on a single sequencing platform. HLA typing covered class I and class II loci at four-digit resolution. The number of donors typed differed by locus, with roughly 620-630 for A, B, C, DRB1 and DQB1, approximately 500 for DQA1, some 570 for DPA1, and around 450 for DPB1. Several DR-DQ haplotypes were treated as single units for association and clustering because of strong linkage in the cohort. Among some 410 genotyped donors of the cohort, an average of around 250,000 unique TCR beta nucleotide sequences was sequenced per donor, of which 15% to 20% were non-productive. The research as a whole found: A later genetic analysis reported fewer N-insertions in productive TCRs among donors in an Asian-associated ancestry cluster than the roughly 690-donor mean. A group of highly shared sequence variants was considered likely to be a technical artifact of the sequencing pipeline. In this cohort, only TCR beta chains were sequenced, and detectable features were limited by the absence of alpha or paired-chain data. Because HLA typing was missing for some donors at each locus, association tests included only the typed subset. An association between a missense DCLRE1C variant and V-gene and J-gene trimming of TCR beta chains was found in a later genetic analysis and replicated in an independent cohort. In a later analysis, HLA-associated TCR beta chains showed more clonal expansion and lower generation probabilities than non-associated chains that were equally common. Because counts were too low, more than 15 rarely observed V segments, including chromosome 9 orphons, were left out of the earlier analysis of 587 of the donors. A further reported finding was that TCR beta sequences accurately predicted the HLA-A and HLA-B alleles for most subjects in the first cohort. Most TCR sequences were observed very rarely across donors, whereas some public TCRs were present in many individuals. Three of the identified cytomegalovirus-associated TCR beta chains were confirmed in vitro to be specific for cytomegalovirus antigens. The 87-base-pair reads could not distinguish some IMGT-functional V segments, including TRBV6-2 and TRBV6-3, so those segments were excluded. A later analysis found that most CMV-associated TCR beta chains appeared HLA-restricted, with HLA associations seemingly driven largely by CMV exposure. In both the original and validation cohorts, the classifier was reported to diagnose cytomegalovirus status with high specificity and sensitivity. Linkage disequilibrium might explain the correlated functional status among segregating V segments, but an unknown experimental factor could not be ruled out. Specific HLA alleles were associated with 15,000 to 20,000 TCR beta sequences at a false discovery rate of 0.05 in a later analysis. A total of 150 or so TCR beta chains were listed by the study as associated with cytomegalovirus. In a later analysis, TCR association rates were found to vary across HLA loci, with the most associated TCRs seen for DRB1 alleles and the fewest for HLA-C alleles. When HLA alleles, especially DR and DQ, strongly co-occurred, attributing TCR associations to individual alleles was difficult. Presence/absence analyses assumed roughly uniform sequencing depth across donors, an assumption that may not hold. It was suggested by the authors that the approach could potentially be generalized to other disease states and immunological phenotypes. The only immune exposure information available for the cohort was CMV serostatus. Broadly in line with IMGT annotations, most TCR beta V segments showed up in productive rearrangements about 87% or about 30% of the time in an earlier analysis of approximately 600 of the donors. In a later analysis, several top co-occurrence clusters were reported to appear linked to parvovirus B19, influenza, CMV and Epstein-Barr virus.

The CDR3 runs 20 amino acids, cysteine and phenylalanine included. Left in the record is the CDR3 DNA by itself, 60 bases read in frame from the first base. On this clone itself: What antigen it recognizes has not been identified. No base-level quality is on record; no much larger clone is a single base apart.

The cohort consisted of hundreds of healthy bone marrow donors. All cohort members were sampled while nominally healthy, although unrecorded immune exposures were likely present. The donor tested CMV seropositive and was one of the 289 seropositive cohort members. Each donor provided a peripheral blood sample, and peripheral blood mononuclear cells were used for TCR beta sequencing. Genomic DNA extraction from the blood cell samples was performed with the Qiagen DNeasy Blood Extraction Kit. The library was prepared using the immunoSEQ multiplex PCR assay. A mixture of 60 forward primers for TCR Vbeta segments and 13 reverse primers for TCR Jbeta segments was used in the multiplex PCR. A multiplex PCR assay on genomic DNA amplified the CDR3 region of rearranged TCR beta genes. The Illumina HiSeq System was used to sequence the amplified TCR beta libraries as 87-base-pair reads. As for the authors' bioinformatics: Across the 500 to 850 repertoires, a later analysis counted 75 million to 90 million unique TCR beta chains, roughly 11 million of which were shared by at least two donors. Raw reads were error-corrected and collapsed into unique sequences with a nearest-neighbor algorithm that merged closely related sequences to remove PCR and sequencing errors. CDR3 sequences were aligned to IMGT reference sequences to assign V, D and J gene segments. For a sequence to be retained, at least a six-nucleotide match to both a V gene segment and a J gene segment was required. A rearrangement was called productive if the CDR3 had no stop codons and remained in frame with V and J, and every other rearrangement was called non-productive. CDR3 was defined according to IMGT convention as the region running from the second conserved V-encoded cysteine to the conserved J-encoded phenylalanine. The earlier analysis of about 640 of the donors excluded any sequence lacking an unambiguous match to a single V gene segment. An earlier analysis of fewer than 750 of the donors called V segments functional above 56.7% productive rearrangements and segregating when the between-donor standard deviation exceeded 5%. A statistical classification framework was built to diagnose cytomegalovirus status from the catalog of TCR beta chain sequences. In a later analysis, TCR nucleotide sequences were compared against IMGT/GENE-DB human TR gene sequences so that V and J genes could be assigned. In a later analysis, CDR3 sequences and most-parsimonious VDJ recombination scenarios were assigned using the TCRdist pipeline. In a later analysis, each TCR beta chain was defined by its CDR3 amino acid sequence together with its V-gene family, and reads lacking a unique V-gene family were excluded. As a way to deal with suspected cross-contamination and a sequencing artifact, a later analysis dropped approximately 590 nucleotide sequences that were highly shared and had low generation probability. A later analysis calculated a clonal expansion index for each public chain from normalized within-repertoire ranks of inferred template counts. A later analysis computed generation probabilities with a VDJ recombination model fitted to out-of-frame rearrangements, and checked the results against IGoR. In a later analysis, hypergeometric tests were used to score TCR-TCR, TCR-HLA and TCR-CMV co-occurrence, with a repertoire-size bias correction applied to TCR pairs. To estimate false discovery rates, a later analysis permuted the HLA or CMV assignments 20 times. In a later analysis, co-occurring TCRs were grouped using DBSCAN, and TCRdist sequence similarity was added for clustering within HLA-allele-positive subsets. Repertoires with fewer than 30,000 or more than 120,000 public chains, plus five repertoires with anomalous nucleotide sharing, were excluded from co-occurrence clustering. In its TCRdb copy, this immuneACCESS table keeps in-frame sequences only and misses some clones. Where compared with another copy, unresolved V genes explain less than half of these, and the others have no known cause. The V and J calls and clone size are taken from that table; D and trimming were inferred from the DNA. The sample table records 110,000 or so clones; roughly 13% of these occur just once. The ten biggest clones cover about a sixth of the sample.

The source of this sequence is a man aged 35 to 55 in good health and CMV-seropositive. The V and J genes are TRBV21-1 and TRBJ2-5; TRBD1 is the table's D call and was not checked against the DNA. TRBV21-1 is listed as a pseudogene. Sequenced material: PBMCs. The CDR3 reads CASSPRGTGGLTGTEETQYF. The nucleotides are TGTGCCAGCAGCCCCCGTGGGACCGGGGGCCTTACCGGGACAGAAGAGACCCAGTACTTC.